A selection of T cell receptor beta chains follows, all from one sample in a study of T cells expressing NK-cell markers. Reprocessing the 5' RACE reads, TCRdb reports a single entry for every CDR3 protein and omits DNA. The sample yields a few hundred thousand distinct CDR3 sequences, of which the top ten take up around 1.4%. The sample comprised blood T cells: a sorted CD56 or NKG2C T cell subset, CD4+ or CD8+ T cells, or bulk PBMC T cells (not recorded which). These receptors originate from a woman between 50 and 59 years old in good health. Both conserved end residues are part of each CDR3. The order of the fields is V gene, J gene, CDR3 protein.

TRBV14	TRBJ1-4	CASSQLDRSTNEKLFF
TRBV12-3/TRBV12-4	TRBJ1-4	CASSPRGRTNEKLFF
TRBV6-5	TRBJ2-1	CASSYASGSAEQFF
TRBV3-1	TRBJ1-6	CASSLRTGSNSPLHF
TRBV12-5	TRBJ1-2	CASGTGWYYGYTF
TRBV20-1	TRBJ2-7	CSADRLVGEQYF
TRBV29-1	TRBJ2-1	CSVLGQGRYGEQFF
TRBV11-2	TRBJ2-7	CASSSPGLAGRPYEQYF
TRBV11-2	TRBJ1-4	CASSPGHREKLFF
TRBV5-5	TRBJ1-2	CASSLGPSGSSNYGYTF
TRBV3-1	TRBJ1-1	CASSVTYRNTEAFF
TRBV10-1	TRBJ2-5	CASSESGTSGRDLETQYF
TRBV28	TRBJ2-3	CASSTGTDFTDTQYF
TRBV6-6	TRBJ1-1	CASKGPNTEAFF
TRBV10-1	TRBJ2-7	CASSAGTSGEQYF
TRBV3-1	TRBJ2-1	CASSHPRGRVLVNEQFF
TRBV10-3	TRBJ1-2	CAISDRLVNYGYTF
TRBV3-1	TRBJ1-2	CASRQATGKYGSTF